Following are 28 T cell receptor beta chains from one sample sequenced in a study of vaccination effects on CD4 cells after COVID-19. Antigen-specific CD4+ T cells expanded by the ViraFEST assay with viral peptide pools were then sequenced. Cells that had been cultured for 10 days were the source of isolated CD4+ T cells. People in the vaccine group had not been infected with SARS-CoV-2 before, and their nucleocapsid antibodies were negative. The data were produced by immunoSEQ multiplex PCR, yet TCRdb's version contains in-frame clones alone and is incomplete. The sample includes 60,000 to 65,000 clones, roughly 80% of them seen just once. No antigens are known for them. Sequences were derived from CD4+ T cells from PBMCs cultured with HCoV-OC43 spike peptides, sampled before COVID-19 vaccination. Subset reported: HCoV-OC43 spike overlapping peptide pool stimulation. These receptors were obtained from a human donor who received a COVID-19 vaccine.

The chain is built from TRBV2 and TRBJ1-2; D not certain. V gave up 4 bases and J gave up 3 bases, with 15 bases separating them. CDR1 and CDR2 (germline): SNHLY, FYNNEI. The CDR3 length is 15 residues. In DNA form, the CDR3 reads TGTGCCAGCAGTGTGAACAGAAATACTGACTATGGCTACACCTTC. This codes for CASSVNRNTDYGYTF.

J is TRBJ1-5 and V is TRBV6-5; D gene ambiguous. The CDR3 contains 13 residues. The V gene's germline CDR1 is MNHEY and CDR2 SVGAGI. Trimming stripped 8 bases from V and 4 bases from J, with 12 bases between. The CDR3 nucleotides read TGTGCCAGCGGGCTCCAGATTAATCAGCCCCAGCATTTT. This sequence encodes CASGLQINQPQHF.

This chain connects TRBV2 to TRBJ2-2; 8 nucleotides align to TRBD1. CDR1 is SNHLY and CDR2 is FYNNEI in the germline V gene. The CDR3 totals 15 residues. J gave up 2 bases and V 6 bases, and 5 bases lay outside the gene matches. The CDR3 nucleotides read TGTGCCAGCAGGCCCCCAGGGGGCAACACCGGGGAGCTGTTTTTT. This gives the protein CASRPPGGNTGELFF.

J is TRBJ2-3 and V is TRBV7-2, with 9 bases that match TRBD2. The V segment lost 7 bases and the J segment 2 bases; nucleotides outside the gene matches: 7. Germline CDR1 and CDR2: SGHTA and FQGNSA. This CDR3 region has 15 residues. CDR3 nucleotide sequence: TGTGCCAGCACCCCGACTAGCGGACCCACAGATACGCAGTATTTT. Its protein is CASTPTSGPTDTQYF.

This chain links TRBV19 with TRBJ2-4; D not certain. In germline, CDR1 is LNHDA, CDR2 SQIVND (reference sequence). The length of the CDR3 is 14 residues. V was shortened by 0 bases and J by 0 bases, with 3 bases between the two germline ends. The CDR3 reads CASSIDRAKNIQYF. CDR3 DNA sequence: TGTGCCAGTAGTATAGATAGAGCCAAAAACATTCAGTACTTC.

The CDR3, as DNA: TGTGCCAGCAGTTCCCACCAGAGGGGGGACAGGGACAAGCAGTACGTC. Its protein product is CASSSHQRGDRDKQYV. V usage is TRBV6-6 and J usage is TRBJ2-7; TRBD1 agrees at 9 bases. The junction had 15 bases not matched to a gene; V was cut back by 4 bases and J by 8 bases. CDR3 length: 16 residues. Looked up from germline, CDR1 is MNHNY and CDR2 is SVGAGI (reference sequence).

V is TRBV30 and J is TRBJ1-4; D unresolved. V was cut by 1 base and J by 8 bases, with 17 bases left in between. The CDR3 is 15 residues long. The germline CDR1 and CDR2 sequences are GTSNPN and SVGIG (reference sequence). CDR3 amino acids: CAWSARGSRKEKLFF. In nucleotides, the CDR3 is TGTGCCTGGAGTGCTCGGGGAAGTAGAAAAGAAAAACTGTTTTTT.

This chain uses TRBV18 with TRBJ2-3, with a possible D match to TRBD1 (5 bases). V lost 7 bases, J lost 0 bases, and 8 bases lay in between. CDR1 and CDR2 (germline): KGHSH, LQKENI. CDR3 length: 13 amino acids. As DNA, the CDR3 is TGTGCCAGCTACCAGGGCAGCACAGATACGCAGTATTTT. This codes for CASYQGSTDTQYF.

The chain uses TRBV10-2 and TRBJ2-3; D possibly uses TRBD1 or TRBD2 (5 bases each). The CDR3 is 13 residues long. Germline V gene data show CDR1 as WSHSY and CDR2 as SAAADI. With 7 bases removed from V and 5 bases from J, the gap between germline ends came to 13 bases. The chain's CDR3 is CASTGTAGDTQYF. CDR3 coding DNA: TGCGCCAGCACCGGGACCGCGGGAGATACGCAGTATTTT.

The chain is built from TRBV24-1 and TRBJ2-2; the D is unclear. This CDR3 comprises 12 residues. Germline V gene sequence: CDR1 KGHDR, CDR2 SFDVKD. Trimming took 6 bases from V and 3 from J, leaving 4 bases between them. CDR3 DNA: TGTGCCACCAGTCTTGACACCGGGGAGCTGTTTTTT. Translated, it gives CATSLDTGELFF.

This clone was observed many times. This sequence joins TRBV7-2 and TRBJ1-6; no reliable D call. Germline CDR1 reads SGHTA; CDR2 reads FQGNSA. The germline V and J ends were trimmed by 1 base and 8 bases, with 9 bases remaining between them. The CDR3 totals 14 residues. This chain's CDR3 is CASSLDVGYSPLHF. The CDR3, as DNA: TGTGCCAGCAGCTTAGATGTGGGGTATTCACCCCTCCACTTT.

This clone was detected only once. The chain combines TRBV6-1 with TRBJ1-6, with 7 bases matching TRBD1. Germline trimming cut 2 bases from V and 7 bases from J; bases unmatched to any gene: 5. CDR1 and CDR2 from the germline V gene are MNHNS and SASEGT. There are 15 residues in the CDR3. The CDR3 bases are TGTGCCAGCAGTGAATTTGGGACAGCCAATTCACCCCTCCACTTT. It encodes CASSEFGTANSPLHF.

This chain links TRBV19 with TRBJ1-1; D gene ambiguous. This CDR3 has 12 amino acids. The V gene lost 3 bases and the J gene lost 5 bases, with 7 bases spanning the gap. Germline CDR1 reads LNHDA; CDR2 reads SQIVND (reference sequence). The CDR3 is CASSMRQTEAFF. Here the CDR3 DNA reads TGTGCCAGTAGTATGCGCCAAACTGAAGCTTTCTTT. Full variable domain (rest looked up from reference TRBV19 and TRBJ1-1): DGGITQSPKYLFRKEGQNVTLSCEQNLNHDAMYWYRQDPGQGLRLIYYSQIVNDFQKGDIAEGYSVSREKKESFPLTVTSAQKNPTAFYLCASSMRQTEAFFGQGTRLTVV.

About this clone: This CDR3 is also generated by other DNA sequences in the sample. The chain links TRBV7-2 to TRBJ2-6, with 11 bases matching TRBD2. V lost 0 bases and J lost 2; bases outside the gene matches: 3. CDR3 length equals 18 residues. Germline CDR1 and CDR2: SGHTA and FQGNSA. CDR3 loop: CASSLASGGAPGANVLTF. The CDR3 coding sequence is TGTGCCAGCAGCTTAGCTAGCGGGGGGGCTCCTGGGGCCAACGTCCTGACTTTC.

This clone was counted between two and nine times. V usage is TRBV18 and J usage is TRBJ2-1; 8 bases line up with TRBD1. V shed 1 base, J shed 6 bases, and the junction held 2 bases outside the gene matches. This CDR3 comprises 14 residues. Per germline, CDR1 KGHSH and CDR2 LQKENI. CDR3 region: CASSPRQGANEQFF. CDR3 nucleotides: TGTGCCAGCTCACCACGTCAGGGGGCCAATGAGCAGTTCTTC.

The chain combines TRBV27 with TRBJ2-3, with TRBD2 matching 10 bases. CDR1 is MNHEY, CDR2 SMNVEV, per germline (reference sequence). Losses at the gene ends were 3 bases for V and 3 bases for J; bases not matched to a gene: 6. The CDR3 length is 16 residues. CDR3 nucleotide sequence: TGTGCCAGCAGTTTTAATAGCGGGGGGTGGACAGATACGCAGTATTTT. Its translation is CASSFNSGGWTDTQYF.

The chain recombines TRBV7-8 with TRBJ1-2, with 11 bases matching TRBD1. The junction had 12 bases not matched to a gene; V was cut back by 5 bases and J by 4 bases. The CDR3 is 17 residues long. Germline-derived CDR1 and CDR2 are SGHVS and FQNEAQ. The CDR3 reads CASSPRPGTGGGYGYTF. For the CDR3, the DNA is TGTGCCAGCAGCCCCCGTCCCGGGACAGGGGGTGGCTATGGCTACACCTTC. Complete variable domain (other parts from reference TRBV7-8 and TRBJ1-2): GAGVSQSPRYKVAKRGQDVALRCDPISGHVSLFWYQQALGQGPEFLTYFQNEAQLDKSGLPSDRFFAERPEGSVSTLKIQRTQQEDSAVYLCASSPRPGTGGGYGYTFGSGTRLTVV.

The V and J genes are TRBV6-6 and TRBJ1-1; no clear D. Per the germline V gene, CDR1 is MNHNY and CDR2 is SVGAGI (reference sequence). This CDR3 has 14 amino acids. With 0 bases removed from V and 7 bases from J, the gap between germline ends came to 12 bases. CDR3 DNA sequence: TGTGCCAGCAGTTACTCGAGTACCAGGATTGAAGCTTTCTTT. It encodes CASSYSSTRIEAFF.

The chain links TRBV5-6 to TRBJ2-2; 12 nucleotides line up with TRBD1. The CDR3 contains 15 residues. V was clipped by 5 bases and J by 6 bases; unmatched bases: 5. Germline CDR1 SGHDT, CDR2 YYEEEE. CDR3 protein: CASRYRDRGPGELFF. The CDR3 bases are TGTGCCAGCAGGTACCGGGACAGGGGGCCCGGGGAGCTGTTTTTT.

The chain joins TRBV6-5 to TRBJ2-1, with a weak D call TRBD2 (5 bases). Between the trimmed V and J ends, which lost 2 bases and 4 bases, there was a span of 9 bases. The CDR3 is 14 amino acids. CDR1 is MNHEY and CDR2 is SVGAGI in the germline V gene. The CDR3 reads CASSYVASYNEQFF. Written as DNA, the CDR3 is TGTGCCAGCAGTTACGTAGCGTCTTACAATGAGCAGTTCTTC.

The V and J genes are TRBV6-1 and TRBJ2-5; TRBD2 aligns across 7 bases. Trimming at V came to 3 bases and at J to 6 bases, leaving 13 bases not matched to a gene. Germline CDR1 MNHNS, CDR2 SASEGT. The CDR3 length is 16 residues. This CDR3 is CASSDFWRGNSKTQYF. Written as DNA, the CDR3 is TGTGCCAGCAGTGACTTCTGGCGGGGGAATTCTAAGACCCAGTACTTC.

The CDR3 loop reads CATGGSGGPQETQYF. The CDR3 nucleotides read TGTGCCACCGGGGGCTCCGGGGGGCCCCAGGAGACCCAGTACTTC. This chain connects TRBV24-1 to TRBJ2-5; D is perhaps TRBD2 (7 bases). This CDR3 is 15 amino acids long. Trimming stripped 9 bases from V and 5 bases from J, with 21 bases between. Germline values: CDR1 KGHDR, CDR2 SFDVKD.

The CDR3 DNA reads as TGTGCCAGCAGGCCCGGGACAGGCGCCGATACGCAGTATTTT. This gives the protein CASRPGTGADTQYF. The chain has TRBV2 and TRBJ2-3; 8 bases map to TRBD1. The CDR3 has 14 amino acids. J lost 6 bases, V lost 6 bases, and 8 bases had no gene match. CDR1 and CDR2 (germline): SNHLY, FYNNEI.

The CDR3 nucleotides read TGTGCCAGCAGCTGGGCCTCCTACGAGCAGTACGTC. Its protein product is CASSWASYEQYV. V gene TRBV11-2 combines with J gene TRBJ2-7; D gene ambiguous. CDR3 length equals 12 residues. Germline V gives CDR1 SGHAT, CDR2 FQNNGV. Trimming cost V 4 bases and J 0 bases, with 4 bases left between them.

DNA for the CDR3: TGTGCCAGCAGCCAAGCCGCCGGGACTAGCGGAACCAATGAGCAGTTCTTC. Its translation is CASSQAAGTSGTNEQFF. This chain joins TRBV3-1 (or the pseudogene TRBV3-2) and TRBJ2-1, with 11 bases that match TRBD2. Germline trimming cut 1 base from V and 6 bases from J; bases unmatched to any gene: 8. Germline V gives CDR1 LGHDT, CDR2 YNNKEL (reference sequence). The CDR3 sequence is 17 residues long.

The chain uses TRBV7-2 and TRBJ2-5; TRBD2 aligns across 12 bases. CDR3 length: 16 amino acids. Per the germline V gene, CDR1 is SGHTA and CDR2 is FQGNSA. V shed 0 bases and J 2 bases; nucleotides not matched to a gene: 1. The CDR3 region has the DNA TGTGCCAGCAGCTTAGCGCTAGCGGGGGGGCAAGAGACCCAGTACTTC. This translates into CASSLALAGGQETQYF.

This clone appeared a single time. The rearrangement joins TRBV28 to TRBJ1-5, with TRBD1 matching over 9 bases. Trimming at V came to 4 bases and at J to 3 bases, leaving 4 bases not matched to a gene. CDR1 is MDHEN, CDR2 SYDVKM, per germline. The CDR3 loop spans 15 amino acids. CDR3 region: CASSSGQGNNQPQHF. The CDR3 DNA reads as TGTGCCAGCAGTTCAGGACAGGGGAACAATCAGCCCCAGCATTTT.

The chain combines TRBV5-8 with TRBJ2-1, with 7 bases lining up with TRBD2. Germline V gene sequence: CDR1 SGHTS, CDR2 YDEGEE. V was pared by 7 bases and J by 8 bases, with 21 bases of the junction left unmatched. The CDR3 is 17 amino acids. CDR3 nucleotides: TGTGCCAGCCCCCACACTTCATTTGCGGGGGTCGCGGATGAGCAGTTCTTC. It encodes CASPHTSFAGVADEQFF.